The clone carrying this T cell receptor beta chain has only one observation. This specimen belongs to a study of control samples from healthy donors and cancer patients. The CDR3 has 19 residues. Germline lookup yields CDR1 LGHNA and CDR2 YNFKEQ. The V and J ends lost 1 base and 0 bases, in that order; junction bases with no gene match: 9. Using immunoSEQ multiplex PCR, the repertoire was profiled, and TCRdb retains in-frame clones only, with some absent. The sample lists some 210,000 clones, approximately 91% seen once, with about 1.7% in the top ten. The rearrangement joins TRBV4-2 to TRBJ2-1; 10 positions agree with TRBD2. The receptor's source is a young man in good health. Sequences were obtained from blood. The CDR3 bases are TGTGCCAGCAGCCAAGCGGCCGGACTAGCGGTTATCTCCTACAATGAGCAGTTCTTC. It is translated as CASSQAAGLAVISYNEQFF.